This TCR beta chain came from a study of T-cell reconstitution after alpha-beta-depleted transplantation in children (dated by TCRdb to between 2015 and 2016). Looking at the study overall: Using TCR repertoire profiling, the study followed T-cell immune reconstitution in a quantitative way in children after TCRalphabeta/CD19-depleted allogeneic hematopoietic cell transplantation.

This clonotype was counted a few times. Its specific antigen is unknown. No qualities accompany the bases; no much larger clone lies one base away. Library preparation was by PCR. The instrument was an Illumina HiSeq 2500. TCR library preparation used molecular barcoding, with unique molecular identifiers applied to normalize quantification of the TCRbeta repertoire. TCRdb itself trimmed the public reads at Q25 with fastp, ran MiXCR and retained productive beta chains. Each CDR3 protein gets just one entry, which takes the most common genes and DNA from the rows behind it. The sample table records 400,000 to 500,000 distinct CDR3 sequences; approximately 10% of these occur just once. Together, the top ten hold 4.5% to 6.5% of the sample. The germline V gene encodes CDR1 MGHRA and CDR2 YSYEKL. From the cysteine through the phenylalanine, the CDR3 covers 16 amino acids. This entry keeps only the CDR3 DNA: 48 bases, framed from base 1. Germline trimming: 2 bases from V, 5 bases from J; junction bases outside gene matches: 11.

The rearranged chain carries TRBV4-1 and TRBJ2-5; 7 of the junction bases match TRBD2. This TCR came from a human donor who donated a stem cell graft to a child with acute myeloid leukemia. The sample in question was PBMCs from the stem cell graft donor, obtained from the stem cell graft. The DNA is TGCGCCAGCAGCCAACAGCCCGGGGGGTCAGGGGAGACCCAGTACTTC. Translated, it reads CASSQQPGGSGETQYF.